These T cell receptor beta chains were read from a single sample in a study of cytomegalovirus exposure and HLA in healthy donors. Assay used: immunoSEQ multiplex PCR; TCRdb lists only in-frame clones, some missing. The sample records around 250,000 clones, around 90% being singletons. Sequenced sample: PBMCs. The receptors were sampled from a girl aged 2 to 10 in good health and CMV-seronegative. The CDR3 runs from the conserved cysteine through the conserved F or W. A D gene is named only where the DNA matches it firmly. Size is stated for part of the rows, as once, few or many counts, or as a class when the clone is expanded.

d_gene	v_gene	len	j_gene	abundance	CDR3nt	CDR3aa
.	TRBV30	13	TRBJ2-6	.	TGTGCCGGAAGGGGATCTGGGGCCAACGTCCTGACTTTC	CAGRGSGANVLTF
.	TRBV28	11	TRBJ1-2	.	TGTGCCAGCCGCTCTATAGTGGGCTACACCTTC	CASRSIVGYTF
.	TRBV7-9	12	TRBJ1-1	.	TGTGCAGATGGCGGTTCGGTAACTGAAGCTTTCTTT	CADGGSVTEAFF
TRBD1	TRBV7-6	16	TRBJ1-4	.	TGTGCCAGCAGCCCGCGGACCGGGACAGGTGCTGAAAAACTGTTTTTT	CASSPRTGTGAEKLFF
TRBD1	TRBV5-4	14	TRBJ1-4	.	TGTGCCAGCAGCGAGACAGGGGCAGGTGAAAAACTGTTTTTT	CASSETGAGEKLFF
.	TRBV4-2	17	TRBJ2-2	.	TGTGCCAGCAGCCAAGGAACCAGGGCGCTAAGGGCCGGGGAGCTGTTTTTT	CASSQGTRALRAGELFF
TRBD1	TRBV29-1	17	TRBJ2-2	once	TGCAGCGTTGGCAGCAGACAGGGGACCAAGAACACCGGGGAGCTGTTTTTT	CSVGSRQGTKNTGELFF
TRBD1	TRBV5-4	17	TRBJ2-2	.	TGTGCCAGCAGCTCAAGTCAGGGGGCCCGGAACACCGGGGAGCTGTTTTTT	CASSSSQGARNTGELFF
TRBD1	TRBV6-6	14	TRBJ1-1	.	TGTGCCAGCAAGTTCACAGGGGCGAACACTGAAGCTTTCTTT	CASKFTGANTEAFF
.	TRBV11-2	16	TRBJ2-2	.	TGTGCCAGCAGCTTATTTCCGCCCGCCGGGACCGGGGAGCTGTTTTTT	CASSLFPPAGTGELFF
.	TRBV10-1	11	TRBJ2-3	.	TGCGCCAGCAGTGTAGCAGATACGCAGTATTTT	CASSVADTQYF
.	TRBV27	14	TRBJ1-3	.	TGTGCCAGCAGGGTGACATACTCTGGAAACACCATATATTTT	CASRVTYSGNTIYF
.	TRBV21-1	14	TRBJ2-7	once	TGTGCCAGCAGCGCTTACAGGGTATCCTACGAGCAGTACTTC	CASSAYRVSYEQYF
.	TRBV6-5	15	TRBJ2-1	.	TGTGCCAGCAGTACACGACCCACGTGGGGGCGTGAGCAGTTCTTC	CASSTRPTWGREQFF
.	TRBV2	14	TRBJ1-3	.	TGTGCCAGTACGACAGCAAGCTCTGGAAACACCATATATTTT	CASTTASSGNTIYF
TRBD2	TRBV10-2	14	TRBJ2-1	once	TGCGCCAGCAGTGAGAGCGGGAGCTACAATGAGCAGTTCTTC	CASSESGSYNEQFF